This T cell receptor (beta chain) was profiled in a study of regulatory T cells in long-lasting Graves disease. For the study at large: The study counted Graves' disease as persistent given over 5 years of antithyroid drugs and positive TSH receptor antibodies. General observations from the study: The analysis examined peripheral blood only and excluded thyroid tissue. Graves' patients with persistent disease showed TCR diversity lower than patients newly diagnosed. It was in persistent disease that TRBV28, TRBJ1-2 and TRBJ2-5 were favored.

In the case of this clonotype: Its target is unknown.

Described time point: persistent/refractory GD, antithyroid drugs over 5 years with positive TRAb. PBMCs were the source of the RNA used for TCR sequencing. iRepertoire HTBI primers and Arm-PCR of CDR3 regions built TCR beta libraries. MiXCR, applied by TCRdb to the multiplex PCR reads, yields one record per CDR3 protein. Of some 370,000 distinct CDR3 sequences listed, less than 30% were seen once; the top ten hold 25% to 30%. Germline-derived CDR1 and CDR2 are SNHLY and FYNNEI. The CDR3 sequence is 15 residues long. Between the trimmed V and J ends, which lost 8 bases and 0 bases, there was a span of 14 bases.

The J gene is TRBJ1-3, the V gene TRBV2; D might be TRBD1 (5 bases). The material was peripheral blood mononuclear cells (PBMCs), obtained when the disease was refractory, from a patient treated with antithyroid drugs. This clonotype was sampled from a woman in her thirties or forties with Graves disease. CDR3 protein: CASFRDLSSGNTIYF. The CDR3 region has the DNA TGTGCCAGCTTTCGGGACCTCAGCTCTGGAAACACCATATATTTT.